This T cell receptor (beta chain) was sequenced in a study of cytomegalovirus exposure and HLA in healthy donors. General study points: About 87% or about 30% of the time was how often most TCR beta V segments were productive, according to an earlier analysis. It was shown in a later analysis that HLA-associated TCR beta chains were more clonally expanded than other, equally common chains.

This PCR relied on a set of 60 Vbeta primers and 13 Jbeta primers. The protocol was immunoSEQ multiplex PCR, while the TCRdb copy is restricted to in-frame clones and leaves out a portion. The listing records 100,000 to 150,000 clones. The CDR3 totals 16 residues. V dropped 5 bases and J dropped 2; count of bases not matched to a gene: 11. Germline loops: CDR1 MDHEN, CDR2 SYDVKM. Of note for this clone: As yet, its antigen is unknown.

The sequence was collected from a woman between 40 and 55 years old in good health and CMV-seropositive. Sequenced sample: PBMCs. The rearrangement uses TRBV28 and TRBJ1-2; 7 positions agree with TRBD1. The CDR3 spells CASSPPEGAGNYGYTF. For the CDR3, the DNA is TGTGCCAGCAGTCCCCCGGAGGGGGCAGGGAACTATGGCTACACCTTC.